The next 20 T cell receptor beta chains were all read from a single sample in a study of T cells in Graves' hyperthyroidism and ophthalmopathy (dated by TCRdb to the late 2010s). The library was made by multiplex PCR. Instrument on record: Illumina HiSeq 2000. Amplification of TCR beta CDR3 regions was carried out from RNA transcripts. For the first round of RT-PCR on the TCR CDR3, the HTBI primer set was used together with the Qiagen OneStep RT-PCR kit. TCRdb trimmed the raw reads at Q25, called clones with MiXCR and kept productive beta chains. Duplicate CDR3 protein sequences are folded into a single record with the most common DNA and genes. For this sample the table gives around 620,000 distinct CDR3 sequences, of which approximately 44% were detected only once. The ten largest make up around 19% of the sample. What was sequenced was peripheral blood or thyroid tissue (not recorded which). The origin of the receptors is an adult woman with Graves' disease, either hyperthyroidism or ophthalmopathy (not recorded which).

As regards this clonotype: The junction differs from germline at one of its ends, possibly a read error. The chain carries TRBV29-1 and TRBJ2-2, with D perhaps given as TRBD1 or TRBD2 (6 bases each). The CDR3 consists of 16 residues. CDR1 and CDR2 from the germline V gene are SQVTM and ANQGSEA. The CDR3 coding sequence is TGCAGCGTTGAAGATTGGGGGGCGCGGAACGCCGGGGAGCTGTTTTTT. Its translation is CSVEDWGARNAGELFF.

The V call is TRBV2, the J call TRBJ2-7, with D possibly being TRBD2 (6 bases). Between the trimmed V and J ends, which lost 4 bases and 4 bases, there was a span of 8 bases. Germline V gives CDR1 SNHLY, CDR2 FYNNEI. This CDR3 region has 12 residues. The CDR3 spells CASSATSYEQYF. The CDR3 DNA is TGTGCCAGCAGTGCGACTAGTTACGAGCAGTACTTC.

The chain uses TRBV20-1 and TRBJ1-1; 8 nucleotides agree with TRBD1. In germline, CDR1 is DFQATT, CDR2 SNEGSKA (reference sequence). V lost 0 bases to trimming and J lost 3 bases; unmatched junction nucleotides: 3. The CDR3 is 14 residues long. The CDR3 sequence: CSARDQQGDTEAFF. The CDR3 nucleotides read TGCAGTGCTAGAGATCAACAGGGGGACACTGAAGCTTTCTTT.

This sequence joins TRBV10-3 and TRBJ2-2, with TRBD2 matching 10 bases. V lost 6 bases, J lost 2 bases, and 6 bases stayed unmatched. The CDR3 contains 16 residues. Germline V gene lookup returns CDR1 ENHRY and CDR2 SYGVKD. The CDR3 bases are TGTGCCATCAGACGAGCGGGAGGGCCTAACACCGGGGAGCTGTTTTTT. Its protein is CAIRRAGGPNTGELFF.

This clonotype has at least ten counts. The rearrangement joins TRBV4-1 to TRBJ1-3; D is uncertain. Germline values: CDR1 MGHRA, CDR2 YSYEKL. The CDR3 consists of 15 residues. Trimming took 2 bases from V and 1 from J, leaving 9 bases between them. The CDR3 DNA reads TGCGCCAGCAGCCAAATCTTGGAGTCTGGAAACACCATATATTTT. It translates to CASSQILESGNTIYF.

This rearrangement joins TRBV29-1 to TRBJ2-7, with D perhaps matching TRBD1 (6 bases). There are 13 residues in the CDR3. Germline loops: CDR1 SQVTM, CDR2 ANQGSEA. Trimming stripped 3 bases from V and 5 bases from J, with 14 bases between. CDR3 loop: CSVETGVGNEQYF. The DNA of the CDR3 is TGCAGCGTTGAGACAGGCGTGGGCAACGAGCAGTACTTC.

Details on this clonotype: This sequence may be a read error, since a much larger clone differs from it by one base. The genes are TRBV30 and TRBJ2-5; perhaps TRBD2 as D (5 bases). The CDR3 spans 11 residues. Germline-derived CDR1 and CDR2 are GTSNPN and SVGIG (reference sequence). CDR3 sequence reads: CAWSAGETRYF. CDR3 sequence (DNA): TGTGCCTGGAGTGCCGGGGAGACCCGGTACTTC.

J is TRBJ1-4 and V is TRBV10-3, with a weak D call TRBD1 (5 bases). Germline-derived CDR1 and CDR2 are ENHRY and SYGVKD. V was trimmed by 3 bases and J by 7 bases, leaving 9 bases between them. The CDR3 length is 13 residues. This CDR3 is CAISEGAGEKLFF. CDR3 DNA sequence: TGTGCCATCAGTGAAGGGGCGGGTGAAAAACTGTTTTTT.

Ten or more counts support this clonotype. CDR3 DNA: TGTGCCATCAGGGGGACAGTCGGTGGGGCCAACGTCCTGACTTTC. This sequence encodes CAIRGTVGGANVLTF. The genes are TRBV10-3 and TRBJ2-6; the match to TRBD1 covers 7 bases. Germline V gene lookup returns CDR1 ENHRY and CDR2 SYGVKD. V lost 6 bases, J lost 3 bases, and 5 bases stayed unmatched. The CDR3 is 15 residues long.

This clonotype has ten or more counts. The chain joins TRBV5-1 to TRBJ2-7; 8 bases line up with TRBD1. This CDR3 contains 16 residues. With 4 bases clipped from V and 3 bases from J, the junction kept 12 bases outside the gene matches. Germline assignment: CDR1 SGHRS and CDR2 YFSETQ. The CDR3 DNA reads TGCGCCAGCAGCCCCTCCTTTCTGGACAGGGTCTACGAGCAGTACTTC. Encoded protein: CASSPSFLDRVYEQYF.

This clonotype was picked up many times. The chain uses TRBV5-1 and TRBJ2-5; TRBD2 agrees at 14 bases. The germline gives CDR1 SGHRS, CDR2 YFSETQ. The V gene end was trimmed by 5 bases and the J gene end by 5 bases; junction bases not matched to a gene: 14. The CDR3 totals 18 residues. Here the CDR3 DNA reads TGCGCCAGCAGGCCGGGACTAGCGGGAGATAGGGGCGGTGAGACCCAGTACTTC. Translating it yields CASRPGLAGDRGGETQYF.

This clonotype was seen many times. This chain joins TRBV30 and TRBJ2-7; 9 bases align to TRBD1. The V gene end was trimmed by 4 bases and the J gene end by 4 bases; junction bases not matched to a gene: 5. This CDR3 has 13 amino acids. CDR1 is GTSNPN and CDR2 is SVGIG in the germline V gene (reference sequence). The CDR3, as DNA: TGTGCCTGGAACGACAGGGGGAGGTACGAGCAGTACTTC. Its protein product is CAWNDRGRYEQYF.

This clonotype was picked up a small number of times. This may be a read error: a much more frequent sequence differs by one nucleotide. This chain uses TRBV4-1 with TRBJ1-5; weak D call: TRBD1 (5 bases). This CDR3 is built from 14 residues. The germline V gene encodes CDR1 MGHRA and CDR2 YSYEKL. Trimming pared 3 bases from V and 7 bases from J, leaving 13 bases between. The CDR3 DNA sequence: TGCGCCAGCAGCCACAGGGTAAGAGGACAGCCCCAGCATTTT. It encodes CASSHRVRGQPQHF.

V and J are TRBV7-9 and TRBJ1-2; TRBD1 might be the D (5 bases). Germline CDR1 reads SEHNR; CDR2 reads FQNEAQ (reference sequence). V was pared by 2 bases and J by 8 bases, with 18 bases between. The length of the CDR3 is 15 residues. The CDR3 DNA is TGTGCCAGCAGCTTACCCGACCGGGACGAGGACGGCTACACCTTC. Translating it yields CASSLPDRDEDGYTF.

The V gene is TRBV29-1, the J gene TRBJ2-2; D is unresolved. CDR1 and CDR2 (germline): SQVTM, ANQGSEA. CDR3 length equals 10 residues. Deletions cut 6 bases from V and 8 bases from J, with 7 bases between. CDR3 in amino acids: CSVETGELFF. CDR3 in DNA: TGCAGCGTAGAAACGGGGGAGCTGTTTTTT.

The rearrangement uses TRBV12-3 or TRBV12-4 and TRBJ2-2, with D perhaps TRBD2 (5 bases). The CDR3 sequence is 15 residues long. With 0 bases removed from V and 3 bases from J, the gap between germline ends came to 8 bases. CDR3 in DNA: TGTGCCAGCAGTTTAGCGGGAGCCTACACCGGGGAGCTGTTTTTT. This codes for CASSLAGAYTGELFF.

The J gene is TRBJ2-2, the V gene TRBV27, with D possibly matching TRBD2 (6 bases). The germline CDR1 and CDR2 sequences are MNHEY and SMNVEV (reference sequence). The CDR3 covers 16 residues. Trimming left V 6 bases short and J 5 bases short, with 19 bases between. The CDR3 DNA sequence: TGTGCCAGCAGCCAGGCCCCGGGAGACCAAACCGGGGAGCTGTTTTTT. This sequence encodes CASSQAPGDQTGELFF.

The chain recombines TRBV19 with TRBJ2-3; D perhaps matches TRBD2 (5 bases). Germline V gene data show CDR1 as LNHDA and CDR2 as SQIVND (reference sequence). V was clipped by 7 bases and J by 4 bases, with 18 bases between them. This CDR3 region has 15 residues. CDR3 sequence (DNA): TGTGCCAGTAACCCCCGGCCTAGCTTGTCAGATACGCAGTATTTT. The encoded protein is CASNPRPSLSDTQYF.

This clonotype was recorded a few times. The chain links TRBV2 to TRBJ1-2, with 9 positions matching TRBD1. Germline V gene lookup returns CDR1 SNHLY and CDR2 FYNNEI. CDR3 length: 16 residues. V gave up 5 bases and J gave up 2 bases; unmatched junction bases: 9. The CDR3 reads CASSNAQGAKNYGYTF. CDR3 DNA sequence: TGTGCCAGCAGTAATGCACAGGGGGCGAAGAACTATGGCTACACCTTC.

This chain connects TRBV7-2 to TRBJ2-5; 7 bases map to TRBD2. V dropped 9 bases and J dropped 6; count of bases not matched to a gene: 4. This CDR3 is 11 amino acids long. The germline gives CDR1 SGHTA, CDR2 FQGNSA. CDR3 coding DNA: TGTGCCAGTGGGGGAGGGCAGACCCAGTACTTC. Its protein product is CASGGGQTQYF.